Only a few counts were recorded for the clone carrying this TCR beta chain. Its antigen is not known. In the original processing: Clinicopathological groups of papillary thyroid cancer showed CDR3 differences that were used to build a distant-metastasis classifier. TCRdb re-analyzed the PCR reads using MiXCR. TCRdb's processing, not the study's, gives the V and J calls here. This sample carries about 92,000 clones, more than 12% of them seen once, and the ten largest clones take 3.6%. The source of the sample is a study of metastatic and nonmetastatic thyroid tumors. Study at large: Repertoire comparison spanned blood and tumor or nodule tissue of malignant and benign thyroid patients.

Not a single patient had been given any form of treatment at any point before undergoing thyroid surgery. V lost 4 bases, J lost 6 bases, and 6 bases stayed unmatched. Germline CDR1 and CDR2: ENHRY and SYGVKD. The CDR3 extends over 14 amino acids. Study-level points and caveats: In both blood and tumor samples, TCR beta diversity was reported significantly higher for malignant than benign nodules.

The material sequenced was blood. This clonotype was obtained from a female donor with papillary thyroid cancer or a benign thyroid nodule (not recorded which). Some clones in this sample may be carry-over from other donors' samples. The rearrangement links TRBV10-3 to TRBJ2-7, with 10 bases matching TRBD1. CDR3 DNA sequence: TGTGCCATCAGTGCGGACAGGGGGTTGTCCGAGCAGTACTTC. It is translated as CAISADRGLSEQYF.